Following are 19 T cell receptor beta chains from one sample sequenced in a study of T cells expressing NK-cell markers. Using the 5' RACE reads, TCRdb records one entry per CDR3 protein without DNA. This table holds hundreds of thousands of distinct CDR3 sequences. The sequencing sample was made of blood T cells: a sorted CD56 or NKG2C T cell subset, CD4+ or CD8+ T cells, or bulk PBMC T cells (not recorded which). These receptors came from a woman aged 18-70 years in good health.

The rearrangement links TRBV29-1 to TRBJ2-1. This CDR3 contains 14 residues. Germline CDR1 reads SQVTM; CDR2 reads ANQGSEA. The CDR3 here is CSVEFSDTYNEQFF.

CDR3: CSASSGGSDEQFF. The rearrangement links TRBV20-1 to TRBJ2-1; the TRBD2 assignment by TCRdb is unverifiable without DNA. Germline V lookup: CDR1 DFQATT, CDR2 SNEGSKA (reference sequence). The CDR3 extends over 13 amino acids.

This CDR3 reads CSARQSTGRYGYTF. This chain links TRBV29-1 with TRBJ1-2. Germline values: CDR1 SQVTM, CDR2 ANQGSEA. CDR3 length equals 14 residues.

The V call is TRBV15, the J call TRBJ1-6; TCRdb proposes TRBD1, but this gene call is untestable without DNA. This CDR3 comprises 16 residues. Germline loops: CDR1 LNHNV, CDR2 YYDKDF (reference sequence). CDR3 in amino acids: CATSRDRSGKNSPLHF.

The V call is TRBV7-3, the J call TRBJ2-5; TCRdb lists TRBD2, though no DNA is available to test this call. Germline CDR1 reads SGHTA; CDR2 reads FQGTGA. This CDR3 spans 17 amino acids. The CDR3 sequence is CASSLTGGASGQETQYF.

The gene calls are TRBV30 and TRBJ2-1; the D gene TCRdb calls, TRBD2, cannot be checked with no DNA. The CDR3 runs 15 residues. Germline V gene lookup returns CDR1 GTSNPN and CDR2 SVGIG (reference sequence). The CDR3 sequence: CAWSRTSGLGDEQFF.

The chain combines TRBV6-1 with TRBJ2-7; TCRdb's D call of TRBD1 is untestable without DNA. Germline loops: CDR1 MNHNS, CDR2 SASEGT. The CDR3 has 15 amino acids. Here the CDR3 reads CASSRQGKVSYEQYF.

The chain recombines TRBV7-2 with TRBJ2-1; absent DNA, TCRdb's TRBD1 call cannot be checked. In germline, CDR1 is SGHTA, CDR2 FQGNSA. The CDR3 has 15 amino acids. The CDR3 loop is CASRKGQASYNEQFF.

The chain employs TRBV5-1 and TRBJ2-5; TCRdb lists TRBD1, though no DNA is available to test this call. Looked up from germline, CDR1 is SGHRS and CDR2 is YFSETQ. The CDR3 covers 16 residues. Here the CDR3 reads CASSSRSAPVQETQYF.

V is TRBV29-1 and J is TRBJ2-5; TCRdb designates TRBD2, a call that cannot be tested without DNA. The CDR3 loop spans 14 amino acids. Germline lookup yields CDR1 SQVTM and CDR2 ANQGSEA. CDR3 amino acids: CSAARGSGEETQYF.

This chain connects TRBV3-1 to TRBJ2-5; lacking DNA, the TRBD2 call made by TCRdb goes unchecked. The germline V gene encodes CDR1 LGHDT and CDR2 YNNKEL (reference sequence). The CDR3 contains 17 residues. Here the CDR3 reads CASSYRTSGGYQETQYF.

The chain links TRBV20-1 to TRBJ1-1; the TCRdb D gene call, TRBD1, has no DNA to confirm it. Germline CDR1 reads DFQATT; CDR2 reads SNEGSKA (reference sequence). The CDR3 covers 14 residues. CDR3: CSSVRTGGNTEAFF.

This chain links TRBV20-1 with TRBJ1-1. The CDR3 contains 13 residues. CDR1 and CDR2 from the germline V gene are DFQATT and SNEGSKA (reference sequence). The CDR3 reads CSARQAGNTEAFF.

CDR3 region: CASSLRDGPYGYTF. This chain joins TRBV7-2 and TRBJ1-2. This CDR3 spans 14 amino acids. From germline, CDR1 is SGHTA and CDR2 FQGNSA.

V and J are TRBV5-1 and TRBJ1-1. The CDR3 is made up of 14 amino acids. The V gene's germline CDR1 is SGHRS and CDR2 YFSETQ. The CDR3 sequence: CASSATLEDTEAFF.

This chain joins TRBV20-1 and TRBJ1-4; no DNA is available, so the TRBD1 call from TCRdb remains unchecked. Germline-derived CDR1 and CDR2 are DFQATT and SNEGSKA (reference sequence). There are 12 residues in the CDR3. This CDR3 reads CSTTGVNEKLFF.

This chain uses TRBV11-2 with TRBJ2-7; the TCRdb D gene call, TRBD2, has no DNA to confirm it. CDR1 and CDR2 (germline): SGHAT, FQNNGV. This CDR3 has 15 amino acids. The CDR3: CASSLDRVAGVEQYF.

The chain carries TRBV19 and TRBJ1-2; lacking DNA, the TRBD1 call made by TCRdb goes unchecked. In germline, CDR1 is LNHDA, CDR2 SQIVND (reference sequence). The CDR3 loop spans 14 amino acids. The CDR3 loop reads CASSDWTATYGYTF.

The chain couples TRBV11-2 to TRBJ2-1; TCRdb names TRBD2, which stays unverified in the absence of DNA. CDR1 SGHAT and CDR2 FQNNGV come from the germline V gene. The CDR3 sequence is 12 residues long. The CDR3: CASRQPPSGSNF.